This T cell receptor (beta chain) was obtained from a study of identical twins. Every sampled donor was Caucasian and healthy. TCRdb reprocessed the 5' RACE reads with MiXCR, giving one entry per CDR3 protein. The sample records around 490,000 distinct CDR3 sequences, roughly 15% being singletons. The CDR3 consists of 13 residues. The germline V gene has CDR1 DFQATT and CDR2 SNEGSKA (reference sequence). Trimming took off 3 bases at V and 3 bases at J, with 9 bases between the two ends. This clonotype was counted ten times or more. Its antigen is as yet unknown. General study results and limits: Beta out-of-frame twin sharing showed a weaker excess. Abundant beta clonotypes from cord blood bore fewer insertions; memory repertoires lacked this pattern.

A further study also used this sample, focusing on yellow fever vaccine responses in identical twins. That source adds: Twins reportedly mounted vaccine T cell responses that seemed partly convergent, partly personalized.

The receptor's source is a woman between 18 and 29 years old in good health. The chain links TRBV20-1 to TRBJ1-5, with D unresolved. Sample: CD4+ T cells sorted from blood. The CDR3 is CSASKVNNQPQHF. In DNA, the CDR3 is TGCAGTGCTAGTAAGGTAAACAATCAGCCCCAGCATTTT.